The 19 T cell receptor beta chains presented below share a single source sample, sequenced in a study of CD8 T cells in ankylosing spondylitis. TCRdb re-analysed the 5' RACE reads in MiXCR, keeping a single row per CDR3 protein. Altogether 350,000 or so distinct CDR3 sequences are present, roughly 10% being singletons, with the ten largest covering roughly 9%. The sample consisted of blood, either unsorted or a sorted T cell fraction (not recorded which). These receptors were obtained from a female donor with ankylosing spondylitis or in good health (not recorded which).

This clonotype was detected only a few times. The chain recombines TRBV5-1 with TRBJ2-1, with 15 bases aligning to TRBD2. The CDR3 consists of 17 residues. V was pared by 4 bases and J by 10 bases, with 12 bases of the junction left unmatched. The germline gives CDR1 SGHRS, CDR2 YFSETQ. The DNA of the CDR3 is TGCGCCAGCAGCCCCCTCCGAGGACTAGCGGGAGGGAACGAGCAGTTCTTC. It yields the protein CASSPLRGLAGGNEQFF.

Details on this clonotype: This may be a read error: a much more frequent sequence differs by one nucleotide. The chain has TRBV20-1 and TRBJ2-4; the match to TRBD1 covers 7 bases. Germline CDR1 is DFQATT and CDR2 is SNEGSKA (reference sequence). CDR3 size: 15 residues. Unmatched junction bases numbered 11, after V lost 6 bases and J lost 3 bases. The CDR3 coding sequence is TGCAGTGCAGTACAGGGGTCCTGGCGCAAAAACATTCAGTACTTC. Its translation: CSAVQGSWRKNIQYF.

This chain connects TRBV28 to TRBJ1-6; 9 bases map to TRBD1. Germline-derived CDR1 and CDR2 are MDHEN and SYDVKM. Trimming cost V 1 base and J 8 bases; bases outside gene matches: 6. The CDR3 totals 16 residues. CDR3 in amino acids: CASSLYRTGVDSPLHF. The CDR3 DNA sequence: TGTGCCAGCAGTTTATACAGGACAGGGGTTGATTCACCCCTCCACTTT.

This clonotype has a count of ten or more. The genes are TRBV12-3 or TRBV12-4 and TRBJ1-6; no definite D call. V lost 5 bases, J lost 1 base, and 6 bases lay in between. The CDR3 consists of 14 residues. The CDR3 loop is CASSPTSYNSPLHF. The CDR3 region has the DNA TGTGCCAGCAGTCCAACTTCCTATAATTCACCCCTCCACTTT.

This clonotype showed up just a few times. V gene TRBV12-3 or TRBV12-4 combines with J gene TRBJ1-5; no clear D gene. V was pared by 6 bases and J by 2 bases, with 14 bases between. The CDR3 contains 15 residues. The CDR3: CASRDPRSRNQPQHF. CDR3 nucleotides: TGTGCCAGCAGAGACCCCAGGAGCCGCAATCAGCCCCAGCATTTT.

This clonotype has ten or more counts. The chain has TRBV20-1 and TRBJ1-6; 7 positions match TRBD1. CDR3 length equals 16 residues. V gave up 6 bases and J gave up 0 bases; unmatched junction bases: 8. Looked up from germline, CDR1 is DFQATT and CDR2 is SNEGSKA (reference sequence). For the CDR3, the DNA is TGCAGTGCCGCTACAGGGGAAGGCTCCTATAATTCACCCCTCCACTTT. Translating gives CSAATGEGSYNSPLHF.

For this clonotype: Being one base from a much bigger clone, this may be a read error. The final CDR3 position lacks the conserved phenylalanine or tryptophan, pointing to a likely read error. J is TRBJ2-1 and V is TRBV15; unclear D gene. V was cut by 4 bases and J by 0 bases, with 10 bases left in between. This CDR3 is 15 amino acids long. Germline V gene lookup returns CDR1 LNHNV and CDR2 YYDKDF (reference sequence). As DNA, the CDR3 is TGTGCCACCAGCACCTCCACAAGCTCCTACAATGAGCAGTTCCTC. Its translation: CATSTSTSSYNEQFL.

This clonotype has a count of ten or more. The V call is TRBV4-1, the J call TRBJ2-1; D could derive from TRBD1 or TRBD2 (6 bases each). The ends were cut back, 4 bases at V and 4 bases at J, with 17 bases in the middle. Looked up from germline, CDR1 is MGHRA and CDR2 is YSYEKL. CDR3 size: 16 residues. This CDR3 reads CASSRPEGGSYNEQFF. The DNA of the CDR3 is TGCGCCAGCAGCCGGCCGGAGGGGGGATCATACAATGAGCAGTTCTTC.

In DNA form, the CDR3 reads TGTGCCAGCAGCCAAGATCTGGGGACAGGGATCTACGAGCAGTACTTC. Residues: CASSQDLGTGIYEQYF. This rearrangement joins TRBV4-2 to TRBJ2-7; 9 bases match TRBD1. The CDR3 totals 16 residues. Germline V gene sequence: CDR1 LGHNA, CDR2 YNFKEQ. V was clipped by 0 bases and J by 3 bases; unmatched bases: 6.

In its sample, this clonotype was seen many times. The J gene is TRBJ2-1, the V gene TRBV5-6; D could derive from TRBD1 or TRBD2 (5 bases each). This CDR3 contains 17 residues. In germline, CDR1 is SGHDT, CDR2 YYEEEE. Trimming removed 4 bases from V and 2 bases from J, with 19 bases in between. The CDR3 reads CASSILNRDPTYNEQFF. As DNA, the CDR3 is TGTGCCAGCAGCATCCTGAACCGGGACCCAACCTACAATGAGCAGTTCTTC.

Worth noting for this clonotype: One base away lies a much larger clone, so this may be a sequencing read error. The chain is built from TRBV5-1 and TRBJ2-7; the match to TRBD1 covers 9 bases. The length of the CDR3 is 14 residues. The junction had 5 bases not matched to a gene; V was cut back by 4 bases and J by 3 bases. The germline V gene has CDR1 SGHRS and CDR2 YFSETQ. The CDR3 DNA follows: TGCGCCAGCAGCGTGCCGGGACAGGGCTACGAGCAGTACTTC. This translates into CASSVPGQGYEQYF.

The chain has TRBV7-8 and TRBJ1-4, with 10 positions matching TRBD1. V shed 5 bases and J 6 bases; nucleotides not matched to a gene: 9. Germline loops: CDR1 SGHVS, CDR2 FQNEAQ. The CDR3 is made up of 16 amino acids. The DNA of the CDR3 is TGTGCCAGCAGCCGGGACAGGGGAAGTTCGGATGAAAAACTGTTTTTT. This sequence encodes CASSRDRGSSDEKLFF.

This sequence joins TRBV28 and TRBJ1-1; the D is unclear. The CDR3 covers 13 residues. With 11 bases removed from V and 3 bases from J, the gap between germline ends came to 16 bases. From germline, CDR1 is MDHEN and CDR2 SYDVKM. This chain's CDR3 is CAADHGGDTEAFF. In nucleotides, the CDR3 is TGTGCCGCTGACCACGGCGGGGACACTGAAGCTTTCTTT.

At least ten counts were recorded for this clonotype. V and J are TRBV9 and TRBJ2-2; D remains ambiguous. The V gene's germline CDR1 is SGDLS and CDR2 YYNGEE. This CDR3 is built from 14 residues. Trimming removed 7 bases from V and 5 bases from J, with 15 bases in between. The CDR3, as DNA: TGTGCCAGCCAGAGGCGGTCGGGTACCGGGGAGCTGTTTTTT. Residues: CASQRRSGTGELFF.

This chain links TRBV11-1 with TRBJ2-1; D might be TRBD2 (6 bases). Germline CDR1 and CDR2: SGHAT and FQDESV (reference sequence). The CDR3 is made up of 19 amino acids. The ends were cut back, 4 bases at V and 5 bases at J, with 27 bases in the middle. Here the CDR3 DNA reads TGTGCCAGCAGCTCCCCCCGGTTCCCGGGAGATCGGGCCGACAATGAGCAGTTCTTC. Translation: CASSSPRFPGDRADNEQFF. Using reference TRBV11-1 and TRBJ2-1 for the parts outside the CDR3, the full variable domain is EAEVAQSPRYKITEKSQAVAFWCDPISGHATLYWYRQILGQGPELLVQFQDESVVDDSQLPKDRFSAERLKGVDSTLKIQPAELGDSAMYLCASSSPRFPGDRADNEQFFGPGTRLTVL.

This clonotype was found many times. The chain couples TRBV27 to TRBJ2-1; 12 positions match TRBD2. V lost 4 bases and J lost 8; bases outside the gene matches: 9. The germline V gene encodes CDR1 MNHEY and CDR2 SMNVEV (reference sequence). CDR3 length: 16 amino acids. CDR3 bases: TGTGCCAGCAGTTCCCTCCTAGCGGGAGGGCCCCATGAGCAGTTCTTC. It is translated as CASSSLLAGGPHEQFF.

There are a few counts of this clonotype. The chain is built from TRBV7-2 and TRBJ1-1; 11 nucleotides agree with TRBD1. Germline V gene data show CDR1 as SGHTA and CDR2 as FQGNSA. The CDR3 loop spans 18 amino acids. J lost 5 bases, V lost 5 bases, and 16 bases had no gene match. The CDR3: CASSLRNRDRGRGTEAFF. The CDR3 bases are TGTGCCAGCAGCCTACGCAACCGGGACAGGGGGAGAGGGACTGAAGCTTTCTTT.

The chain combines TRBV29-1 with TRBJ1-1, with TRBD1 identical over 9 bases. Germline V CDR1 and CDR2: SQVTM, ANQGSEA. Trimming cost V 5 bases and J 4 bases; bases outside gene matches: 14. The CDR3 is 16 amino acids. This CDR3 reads CSVSGQGWRVATEAFF. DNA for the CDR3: TGCAGCGTTTCGGGACAGGGTTGGCGGGTAGCCACTGAAGCTTTCTTT.

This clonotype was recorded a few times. DNA of the CDR3: TGTGCCACCCAGCCATCGACAACAACCGCACCCGGGGCCAACGTCCTGACTTTC. Translating it yields CATQPSTTTAPGANVLTF. This chain joins TRBV10-3 and TRBJ2-6; D call uncertain. The CDR3 is 18 amino acids. Trimming shortened V by 10 bases and J by 4 bases, and 26 bases separated the two germline ends. The germline V gene has CDR1 ENHRY and CDR2 SYGVKD.